This TCR beta chain came from a study of radiation and T cells in renal cell carcinoma. Data came from immunoSEQ multiplex PCR; TCRdb stores just in-frame clones and leaves some out. The table has tens of thousands of clones, around 81% seen once; the top ten hold around 9.4%. Indicated time point: blood 4 weeks post-SBRT, at nephrectomy. Regarding treatment: 15 Gy SBRT to primary tumor, nephrectomy 4 weeks later. Nephrectomy followed 15 Gy stereotactic body radiation by 4 weeks. Serial blood draws occurred at baseline and 2 and 4 weeks post-SBRT. This renal cell carcinoma was of the clear cell type. The clonotype comes from a man aged 45-65 years with renal cell carcinoma. The specimen was blood, collected from a patient whose treatment included radiotherapy and nephrectomy.

Here the CDR3 DNA reads TGTGCCAGCAGAGGATCGACAGGGCCGGGGCAGCCCCAGCATTTT. It encodes CASRGSTGPGQPQHF. This chain uses TRBV27 with TRBJ1-5, with 7 bases matching TRBD1. The germline gives CDR1 MNHEY, CDR2 SMNVEV (reference sequence). V was clipped by 6 bases and J by 7 bases; unmatched bases: 12. This CDR3 has 15 amino acids.